This TCR beta chain originates from a study of T cell clonotyping in hematopoietic cell transplantation. Time point here: recipient sample about 28 days before transplant, after cytoreduction. Profiling relied on immunoSEQ multiplex PCR, and the TCRdb table lists in-frame clones only, not all of them. The sample contains approximately 80,000 clones, around 96% of which appear only once. The germline gives CDR1 MNHEY, CDR2 SVGAGI. The CDR3 extends over 15 amino acids. V gave up 2 bases and J gave up 5 bases; unmatched junction bases: 7. The chain couples TRBV6-5 to TRBJ2-5; 8 bases fit TRBD2. The sample consisted of peripheral blood mononuclear cells, taken before stem cell transplant. The TCR was taken from a woman in her forties or fifties with acute myeloid leukemia. Some clones in this sample may be carry-over from other donors' samples. The CDR3 loop is CASSYTGGEDETQYF. The CDR3, as DNA: TGTGCCAGCAGTTACACGGGGGGGGAGGATGAGACCCAGTACTTC.